The entry that follows covers one TCR beta chain sequence. CDR1 SNHLY and CDR2 FYNNEI come from the germline V gene. Trimming took off 7 bases at V and 7 bases at J, with 14 bases between the two ends. The CDR3 covers 13 residues. The data derive from a study of blood T cell repertoires in COVID-19. Original analysis: Using reference gene primer amplification, nucleated cell counts were estimated. Measured with immunoSEQ multiplex PCR; TCRdb has only the in-frame clones, and not every one. The DNA gave D and trimming, while V, J and clone size come from that table. The data show about 200,000 clones, 85% to 90% seen once.

Material: peripheral blood. This receptor was taken from a woman in her fifties or sixties with acute or convalescent COVID-19. The rearrangement uses TRBV2 and TRBJ1-5, with D perhaps matching TRBD1 (6 bases). Written as DNA, the CDR3 is TGTGCCAGCATTAGGGAGGGGGGACAGCCCCAGCATTTT. This codes for CASIREGGQPQHF.